The clone carrying this T cell receptor beta chain appeared many times. Amplification of TCR beta CDR3 regions used RNA as the template. During a first-round RT-PCR of the TCR CDR3, the HTBI primer set was used. TCRdb used MiXCR to reprocess the multiplex PCR reads, holding one entry per CDR3 protein. The sample includes around 450,000 distinct CDR3 sequences, 15% to 19% of them seen just once. The entry originates in a study of T cells in Graves' hyperthyroidism and ophthalmopathy. Turning to the study itself: Specimen type is peripheral blood, collected at initial diagnosis prior to any treatment.

V lost 2 bases to trimming and J lost 3 bases; unmatched junction nucleotides: 10. CDR1 and CDR2 (germline): MDHEN, SYDVKM. This CDR3 is built from 16 residues. Graves' hyperthyroidism showing no ophthalmopathy progression within 18 months was considered stable. The chain joins TRBV28 to TRBJ2-7; 7 positions match TRBD1. Source material: blood. This sequence was found in a woman younger than 30 with Graves' hyperthyroidism. As DNA, the CDR3 is TGTGCCAGCAGTTTAAGACAGGGATTTCGGGGCTACGAGCAGTACTTC. Residues: CASSLRQGFRGYEQYF.